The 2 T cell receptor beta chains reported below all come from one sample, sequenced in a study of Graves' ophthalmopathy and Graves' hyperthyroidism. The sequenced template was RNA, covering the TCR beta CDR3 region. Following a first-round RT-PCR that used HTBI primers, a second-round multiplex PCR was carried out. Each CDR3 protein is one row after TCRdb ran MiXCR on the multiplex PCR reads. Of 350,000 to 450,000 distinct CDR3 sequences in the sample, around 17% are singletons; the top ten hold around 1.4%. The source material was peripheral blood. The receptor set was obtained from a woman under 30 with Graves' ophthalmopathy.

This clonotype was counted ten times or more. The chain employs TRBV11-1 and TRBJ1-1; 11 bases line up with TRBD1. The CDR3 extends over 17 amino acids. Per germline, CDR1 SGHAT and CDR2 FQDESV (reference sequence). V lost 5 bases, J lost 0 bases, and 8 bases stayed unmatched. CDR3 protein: CASSRGGQGAMNTEAFF. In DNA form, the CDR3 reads TGTGCCAGCAGCCGAGGAGGACAGGGGGCGATGAACACTGAAGCTTTCTTT.

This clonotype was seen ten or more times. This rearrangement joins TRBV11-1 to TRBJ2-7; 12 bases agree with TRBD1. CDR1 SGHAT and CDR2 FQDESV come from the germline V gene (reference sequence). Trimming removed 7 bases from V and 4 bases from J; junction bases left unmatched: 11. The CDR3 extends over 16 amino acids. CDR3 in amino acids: CASTPDRDRGLYEQYF. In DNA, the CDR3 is TGTGCCAGCACCCCAGACCGGGACAGGGGGCTGTACGAGCAGTACTTC.